The 2 T cell receptor beta chains below all came from one sample that was sequenced in a study of cytomegalovirus exposure and HLA in healthy donors. The PCR used 60 Vbeta and 13 Jbeta primers. The data were produced by immunoSEQ multiplex PCR, yet TCRdb's version contains in-frame clones alone and is incomplete. Here the sample spans some 200,000 clones, 60% to 85% being singletons. The material sequenced was PBMCs. These receptors all come from a man in his forties in good health and CMV-seronegative.

The CDR3 sequence is CATSRGGHSYNEQFF. The CDR3 DNA reads as TGTGCCACCAGCAGAGGAGGCCACTCCTACAATGAGCAGTTCTTC. The V gene is TRBV15, the J gene TRBJ2-1; D remains unclear. Germline values: CDR1 LNHNV, CDR2 YYDKDF (reference sequence). Trimming took 1 base from V and 0 from J, leaving 7 bases between them. CDR3 length: 15 residues.

The chain links TRBV5-1 to TRBJ2-3, with D tentatively TRBD2 (6 bases). This CDR3 comprises 16 residues. Trimming stripped 1 base from V and 6 bases from J, with 18 bases between. The germline gives CDR1 SGHRS, CDR2 YFSETQ. Here the CDR3 reads CASSLNRAGSRDTQYF. The CDR3 bases are TGCGCCAGCAGCTTGAACCGCGCGGGGTCCAGGGATACGCAGTATTTT.